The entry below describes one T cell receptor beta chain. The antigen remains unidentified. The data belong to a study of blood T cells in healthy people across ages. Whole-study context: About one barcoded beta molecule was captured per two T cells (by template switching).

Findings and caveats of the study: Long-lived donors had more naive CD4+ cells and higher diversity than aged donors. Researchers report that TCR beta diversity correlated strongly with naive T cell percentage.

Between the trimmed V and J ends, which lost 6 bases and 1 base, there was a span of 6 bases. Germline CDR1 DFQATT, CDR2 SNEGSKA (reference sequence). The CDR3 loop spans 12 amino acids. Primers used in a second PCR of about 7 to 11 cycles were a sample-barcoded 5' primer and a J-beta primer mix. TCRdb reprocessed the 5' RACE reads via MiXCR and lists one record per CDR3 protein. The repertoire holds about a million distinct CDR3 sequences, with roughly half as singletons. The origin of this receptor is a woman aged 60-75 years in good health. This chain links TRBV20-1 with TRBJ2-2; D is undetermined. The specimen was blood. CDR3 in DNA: TGCAGTGCCAAGGAGAACACCGGGGAGCTGTTTTTT. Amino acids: CSAKENTGELFF.